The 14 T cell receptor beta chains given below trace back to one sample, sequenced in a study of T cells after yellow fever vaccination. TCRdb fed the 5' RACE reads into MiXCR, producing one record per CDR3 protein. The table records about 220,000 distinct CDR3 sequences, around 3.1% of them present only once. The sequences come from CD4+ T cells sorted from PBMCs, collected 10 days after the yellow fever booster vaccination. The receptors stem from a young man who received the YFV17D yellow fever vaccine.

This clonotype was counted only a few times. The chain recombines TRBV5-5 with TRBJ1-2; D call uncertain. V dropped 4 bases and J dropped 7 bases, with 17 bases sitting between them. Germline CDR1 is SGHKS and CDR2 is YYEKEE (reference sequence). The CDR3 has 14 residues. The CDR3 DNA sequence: TGTGCCAGCAGCCTGGACGGGCTATCCCCTGGCTACACCTTC. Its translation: CASSLDGLSPGYTF.

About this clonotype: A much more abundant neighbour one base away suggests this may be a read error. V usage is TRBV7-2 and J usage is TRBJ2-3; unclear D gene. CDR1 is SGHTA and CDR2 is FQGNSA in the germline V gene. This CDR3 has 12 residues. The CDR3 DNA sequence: TGTGGCAGCAGCTTAAGCGCAAGTACGCAGTATTTT. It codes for CGSSLSASTQYF. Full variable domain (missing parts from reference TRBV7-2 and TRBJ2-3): GAGVSQSPSNKVTEKGKDVELRCDPISGHTALYWYRQSLGQGLEFLIYFQGNSAPDKSGLPSDRFSAERTGGSVSTLTIQRTQQEDSAVYLCGSSLSASTQYFGPGTRLTVL.

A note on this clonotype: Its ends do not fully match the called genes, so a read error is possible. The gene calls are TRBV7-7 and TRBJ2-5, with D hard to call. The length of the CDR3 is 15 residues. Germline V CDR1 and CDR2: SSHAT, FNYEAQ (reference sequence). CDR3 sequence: CASSLGMGNGETQYF. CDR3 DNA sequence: TGTGCTAGCAGCTTAGGCATGGGGAATGGAGAGACCCAGTACTTC.

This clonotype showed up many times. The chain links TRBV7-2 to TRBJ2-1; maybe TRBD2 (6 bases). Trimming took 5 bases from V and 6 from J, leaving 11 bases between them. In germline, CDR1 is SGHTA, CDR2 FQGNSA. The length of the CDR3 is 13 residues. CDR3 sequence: CASSPTGLNEQFF. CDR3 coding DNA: TGTGCCAGCAGCCCGACGGGACTCAATGAGCAGTTCTTC.

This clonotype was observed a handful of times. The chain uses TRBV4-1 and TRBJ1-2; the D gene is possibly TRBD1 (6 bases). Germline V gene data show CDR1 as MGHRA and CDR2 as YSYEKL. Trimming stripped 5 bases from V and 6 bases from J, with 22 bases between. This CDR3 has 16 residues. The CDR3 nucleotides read TGCGCCAGCAGCTTTTCACAGGGACGGGTAAGGGATGGCTACACCTTC. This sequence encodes CASSFSQGRVRDGYTF.

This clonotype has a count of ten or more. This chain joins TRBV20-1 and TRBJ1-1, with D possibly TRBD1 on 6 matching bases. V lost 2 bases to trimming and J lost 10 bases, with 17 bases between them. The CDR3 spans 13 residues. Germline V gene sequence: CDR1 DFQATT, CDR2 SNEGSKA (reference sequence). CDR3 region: CSARSGDALRAFF. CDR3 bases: TGCAGTGCTAGATCAGGGGACGCCTTAAGAGCTTTCTTT.

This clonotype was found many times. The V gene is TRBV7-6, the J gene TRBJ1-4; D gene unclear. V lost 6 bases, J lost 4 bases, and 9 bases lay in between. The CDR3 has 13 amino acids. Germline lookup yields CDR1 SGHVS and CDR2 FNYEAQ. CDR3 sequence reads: CASSRRVNEKLFF. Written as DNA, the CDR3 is TGTGCCAGCAGTAGGAGGGTTAATGAAAAACTGTTTTTT.

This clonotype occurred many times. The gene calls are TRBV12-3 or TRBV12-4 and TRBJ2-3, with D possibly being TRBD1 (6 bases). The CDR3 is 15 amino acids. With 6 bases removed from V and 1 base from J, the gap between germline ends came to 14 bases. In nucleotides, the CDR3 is TGTGCCAGCAGGTGGGACACCCAGGGCACAGATACGCAGTATTTT. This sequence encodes CASRWDTQGTDTQYF.

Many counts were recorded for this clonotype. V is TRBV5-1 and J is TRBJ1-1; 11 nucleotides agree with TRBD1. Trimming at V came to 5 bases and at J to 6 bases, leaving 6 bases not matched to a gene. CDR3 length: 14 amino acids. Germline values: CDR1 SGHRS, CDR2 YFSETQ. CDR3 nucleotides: TGCGCCAGCAGTCACGGACAGGGGGCCCCTGAAGCTTTCTTT. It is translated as CASSHGQGAPEAFF.

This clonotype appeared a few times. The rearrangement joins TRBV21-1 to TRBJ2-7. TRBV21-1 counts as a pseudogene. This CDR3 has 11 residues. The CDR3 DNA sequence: TGTGCCAGCAGCAAGCTCCGCGAGCAGTACGTC. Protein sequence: CASSKLREQYV.

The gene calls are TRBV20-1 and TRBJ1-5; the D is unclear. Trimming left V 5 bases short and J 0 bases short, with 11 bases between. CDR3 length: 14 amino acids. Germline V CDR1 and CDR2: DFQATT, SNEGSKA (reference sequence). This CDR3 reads CSAGGVYSNQPQHF. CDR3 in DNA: TGCAGTGCTGGCGGAGTATATAGCAATCAGCCCCAGCATTTT.

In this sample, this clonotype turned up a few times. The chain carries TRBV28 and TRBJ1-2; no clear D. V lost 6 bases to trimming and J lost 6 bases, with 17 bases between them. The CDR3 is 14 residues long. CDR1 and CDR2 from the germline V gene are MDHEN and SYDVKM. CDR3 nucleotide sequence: TGTGCCAGCAGCCGGCCCCAGGATGGAAATGGCTACACCTTC. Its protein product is CASSRPQDGNGYTF.

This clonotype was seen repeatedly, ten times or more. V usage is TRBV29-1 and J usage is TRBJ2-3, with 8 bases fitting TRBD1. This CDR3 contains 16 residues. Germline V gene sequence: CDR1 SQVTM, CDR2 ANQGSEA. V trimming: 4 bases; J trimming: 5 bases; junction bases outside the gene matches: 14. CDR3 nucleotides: TGCAGCGTTGGACGCCAGACAGGGGCTGGTGGAGATACGCAGTATTTT. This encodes CSVGRQTGAGGDTQYF.

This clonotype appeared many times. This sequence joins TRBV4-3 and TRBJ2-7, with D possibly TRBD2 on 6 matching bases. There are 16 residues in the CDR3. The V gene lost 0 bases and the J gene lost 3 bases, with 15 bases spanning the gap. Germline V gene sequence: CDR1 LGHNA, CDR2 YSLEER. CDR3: CASSQDGSWGVYEQYF. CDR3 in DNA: TGCGCCAGCAGCCAAGATGGCTCCTGGGGGGTCTACGAGCAGTACTTC.